This TCR beta chain is from a study of regulatory T cells in long-lasting Graves disease. V was clipped by 3 bases and J by 0 bases, with 8 bases between them. CDR1 and CDR2 from the germline V gene are DFQATT and SNEGSKA (reference sequence). The CDR3 is 14 amino acids. In this sample, this clonotype turned up a few times. Its antigen is not identified. The time point: newly diagnosed GD, antithyroid drugs for less than 3 months. Preparation of the TCR library used RNA extracted from PBMCs. Building the TCR beta libraries relied on iRepertoire HTBI primers, and CDR3 regions underwent Arm-PCR. Each CDR3 protein is one row after TCRdb ran MiXCR on the multiplex PCR reads. Here the sample spans 350,000 to 550,000 distinct CDR3 sequences, 14% to 15% being singletons. Study-level results: Patients with persistent disease shared around 2,700 public clonotypes, outpacing the approximately 950 shared by new patients. Only peripheral blood was studied, not thyroid tissue.

This same sample was also part of a study on T cells in Graves' hyperthyroidism and ophthalmopathy. As that study records: Primed by the HTBI set, a first-round RT-PCR was run on the TCR CDR3.

The sample was peripheral blood mononuclear cells (PBMCs), taken at new diagnosis, from a patient treated with antithyroid drugs. The J gene is TRBJ2-2, the V gene TRBV20-1; possible D gene TRBD2, 5 bases. This TCR was sampled from a woman aged 25 to 39 with Graves disease. The CDR3 reads CSASGGPNTGELFF. In nucleotides, the CDR3 is TGCAGTGCTAGCGGCGGGCCGAACACCGGGGAGCTGTTTTTT.